Below, 27 T cell receptor beta chains from the same sample are listed, as sequenced in a study of T cell repertoires in cytomegalovirus infection. TCRdb reprocessed the reads with MiXCR, giving one entry per CDR3 protein. The sample contains 650,000 to 900,000 distinct CDR3 sequences, 30% to 35% of which appear only once. No antigen has been assigned to these receptors. The specimen was cultured CD8+ T cells from PBMCs, collected from culture after CMV antigen stimulation. These receptors came from a human donor in good health (CMV status not recorded). Some clones in this sample may be carry-over from other donors' samples.

This chain uses TRBV11-2 with TRBJ2-3; D unresolved. Germline assignment: CDR1 SGHAT and CDR2 FQNNGV. CDR3 length equals 15 residues. The V end lost 4 bases, the J end lost 1 base, and 12 bases lay between the germline ends. This CDR3 is CASSSGDWGTDTQYF. CDR3 DNA: TGTGCCAGCAGCTCAGGAGATTGGGGCACAGATACGCAGTATTTT.

This clonotype occurred a few times. The genes are TRBV7-9 and TRBJ1-2; no firm D call. The germline V gene encodes CDR1 SEHNR and CDR2 FQNEAQ (reference sequence). This CDR3 is 13 amino acids long. Trimming pared 5 bases from V and 4 bases from J, leaving 11 bases between. CDR3 DNA sequence: TGTGCCAGCAGCCAAACTCTTCGCTATGGCTACACCTTC. Its translation is CASSQTLRYGYTF.

The rearrangement links TRBV10-3 to TRBJ2-2; possible D gene TRBD1, 7 bases. V was cut by 11 bases and J by 0 bases, with 19 bases left in between. There are 16 residues in the CDR3. Germline V lookup: CDR1 ENHRY, CDR2 SYGVKD. CDR3 loop: CAVLGGDSTNTGELFF. CDR3 bases: TGTGCCGTCCTCGGAGGGGACAGCACGAACACCGGGGAGCTGTTTTTT.

The V call is TRBV20-1, the J call TRBJ2-2; a weak D match, TRBD1 (6 bases). The germline V gene has CDR1 DFQATT and CDR2 SNEGSKA (reference sequence). V was pared by 7 bases and J by 2 bases, with 17 bases between. This CDR3 region has 15 residues. The CDR3: CSVTIRDKNTGELFF. In DNA form, the CDR3 reads TGCAGTGTTACGATCCGGGACAAAAACACCGGGGAGCTGTTTTTT.

The table lists this clonotype with a few counts. This chain links TRBV19 with TRBJ1-1; D is ambiguous. Between the trimmed V and J ends, which lost 7 bases and 1 base, there was a span of 10 bases. CDR1 is LNHDA and CDR2 is SQIVND in the germline V gene (reference sequence). The CDR3 runs to 13 residues. DNA of the CDR3: TGTGCCAGTAACGAACAGCCGAACACTGAAGCTTTCTTT. Translation gives CASNEQPNTEAFF.

This clonotype was seen only a few times. The V and J genes are TRBV6-1 and TRBJ1-1, with no clear D. The germline V gene has CDR1 MNHNS and CDR2 SASEGT. V was clipped by 6 bases and J by 2 bases, with 13 bases between them. There are 14 residues in the CDR3. CDR3 amino acids: CASSLRNLNTEAFF. CDR3 coding DNA: TGTGCCAGCAGCCTTCGGAATCTAAACACTGAAGCTTTCTTT.

The V call is TRBV6-1, the J call TRBJ2-3; TRBD2 matches at 7 bases. Germline V lookup: CDR1 MNHNS, CDR2 SASEGT. The CDR3 contains 16 residues. Trimming cost V 0 bases and J 1 base; bases outside gene matches: 4. As DNA, the CDR3 is TGTGCCAGCAGTGAAGCCAGGGAGGGAGGCACAGATACGCAGTATTTT. This gives the protein CASSEAREGGTDTQYF.

The chain uses TRBV14 and TRBJ2-1; 10 bases are a match to TRBD1. CDR3 length: 15 amino acids. CDR1 SGHDN and CDR2 FVKESK come from the germline V gene. V shed 2 bases and J 8 bases; nucleotides not matched to a gene: 6. The CDR3 protein is CASSQQDRGMDEQFF. Written as DNA, the CDR3 is TGTGCCAGCAGCCAACAGGACAGGGGGATGGATGAGCAGTTCTTC.

This rearrangement joins TRBV5-1 to TRBJ2-1; 7 bases fit TRBD2. V trimming: 1 base; J trimming: 2 bases; junction bases outside the gene matches: 9. The CDR3 spans 17 residues. Germline CDR1 SGHRS, CDR2 YFSETQ. The CDR3, as DNA: TGCGCCAGCAGCTTGTGGGCGAGCGGGGCCACCTACAATGAGCAGTTCTTC. It is translated as CASSLWASGATYNEQFF. Full variable domain (remainder filled in from reference TRBV5-1 and TRBJ2-1): KAGVTQTPRYLIKTRGQQVTLSCSPISGHRSVSWYQQTPGQGLQFLFEYFSETQRNKGNFPGRFSGRQFSNSRSEMNVSTLELGDSALYLCASSLWASGATYNEQFFGPGTRLTVL.

The chain joins TRBV5-5 to TRBJ1-2, with TRBD1 matching 9 bases. The CDR3 is 14 residues long. Per germline, CDR1 SGHKS and CDR2 YYEKEE (reference sequence). Germline trimming cut 4 bases from V and 5 bases from J; bases unmatched to any gene: 6. The DNA for the CDR3 is TGTGCCAGCAGCCCAGGGACAGGGAAATATGGCTACACCTTC. Translation: CASSPGTGKYGYTF.

The V gene is TRBV14, the J gene TRBJ1-1, with 10 bases that match TRBD1. V dropped 7 bases and J dropped 4; count of bases not matched to a gene: 15. Germline CDR1 is SGHDN and CDR2 is FVKESK. The CDR3 sequence is 17 residues long. The CDR3 loop reads CASNMGQGIPPSTEAFF. The DNA of the CDR3 is TGTGCCAGCAATATGGGACAGGGGATCCCTCCCAGCACTGAAGCTTTCTTT.

The chain has TRBV7-8 and TRBJ1-1, with D possibly being TRBD1 (5 bases). This CDR3 contains 15 residues. V lost 2 bases, J lost 3 bases, and 13 bases lay in between. From germline, CDR1 is SGHVS and CDR2 FQNEAQ. The CDR3 DNA reads as TGTGCCAGCAGCTTAAATCTTGGGGGGGACACTGAAGCTTTCTTT. Amino acids: CASSLNLGGDTEAFF.

Ten or more counts support this clonotype. The rearrangement joins TRBV6-1 to TRBJ2-3, with TRBD2 matching 10 bases. Per the germline V gene, CDR1 is MNHNS and CDR2 is SASEGT. V gave up 3 bases and J gave up 3 bases; unmatched junction bases: 3. The CDR3 is 15 amino acids. The CDR3 region has the DNA TGTGCCAGCAGTGACCTAGCGGGGGATACAGATACGCAGTATTTT. This encodes CASSDLAGDTDTQYF.

The rearrangement links TRBV2 to TRBJ1-3; perhaps TRBD1 as D (6 bases). The ends were cut back, 5 bases at V and 8 bases at J, with 22 bases in the middle. The CDR3 is 16 amino acids. Germline CDR1 SNHLY, CDR2 FYNNEI. The CDR3 here is CASSYSRDKPGHTIYF. CDR3 bases: TGTGCCAGCAGTTATTCTCGGGACAAACCGGGGCACACCATATATTTT.

The chain recombines TRBV5-6 with TRBJ2-2, with TRBD2 as a possible D gene (7 bases). The CDR3 has 15 residues. CDR1 and CDR2 (germline): SGHDT, YYEEEE. Trimming stripped 0 bases from V and 6 bases from J, with 12 bases between. Here the CDR3 DNA reads TGTGCCAGCAGCTTGGTACAGGGAGGGGCCGGGGAGCTGTTTTTT. Protein: CASSLVQGGAGELFF.

The count of this clonotype is one. With a much larger clone just one base away, this may be a read error. The V call is TRBV7-6, the J call TRBJ2-5, with D possibly called TRBD1 or TRBD2 (6 bases each). The CDR3 covers 15 residues. Germline CDR1 is SGHVS and CDR2 is FNYEAQ. CDR3 loop: CASGLAGGAGETQYF. The CDR3 region has the DNA TGTGCCAGCGGCTTAGCCGGGGGCGCGGGGGAGACCCAGTACTTC.

This clonotype has just one count. Possible read error: a much larger clone is one base away. The chain is built from TRBV7-9 and TRBJ1-2, with D unresolved. CDR1 SEHNR and CDR2 FQNEAQ come from the germline V gene (reference sequence). This CDR3 has 13 residues. Trimming removed 10 bases from V and 6 bases from J, with 18 bases in between. The CDR3 loop is CANTAISRNGYTF. CDR3 coding DNA: TGTGCCAACACCGCGATCTCTAGGAATGGCTACACCTTC.

V and J are TRBV6-5 and TRBJ1-2; the D gene is possibly TRBD1 (6 bases). The CDR3 is 13 residues long. V was cut by 0 bases and J by 8 bases, with 10 bases left in between. Germline V gene data show CDR1 as MNHEY and CDR2 as SVGAGI. Here the CDR3 reads CASSYSSGAGYTF. The CDR3 bases are TGTGCCAGCAGTTACTCTTCGGGGGCAGGCTACACCTTC.

This clonotype was counted many times. The chain joins TRBV7-2 to TRBJ2-2; D ambiguous. CDR3 length equals 10 residues. Trimming cost V 8 bases and J 7 bases, with 5 bases left between them. Germline CDR1 reads SGHTA; CDR2 reads FQGNSA. CDR3 residues: CASWSGELFF. The CDR3 region has the DNA TGTGCCAGCTGGAGCGGGGAGCTGTTTTTT.

Of note for this clonotype: This may be a read error: a much more frequent sequence differs by one nucleotide. The chain combines TRBV7-8 with TRBJ2-1; D is unclear. This CDR3 has 15 amino acids. V dropped 2 bases and J dropped 0 bases, with 8 bases sitting between them. Germline assignment: CDR1 SGHVS and CDR2 FQNEAQ. The CDR3: CASSLYLGSYNEQFF. The DNA for the CDR3 is TGTGCCAGCAGCTTATACCTCGGCTCCTACAATGAGCAGTTCTTC.

The chain uses TRBV29-1 and TRBJ1-1; perhaps TRBD1 as D (5 bases). Germline V gene lookup returns CDR1 SQVTM and CDR2 ANQGSEA. V was shortened by 7 bases and J by 0 bases, with 12 bases between the two germline ends. The CDR3 covers 13 residues. The CDR3: CSGWGSMNTEAFF. CDR3 sequence (DNA): TGCAGCGGTTGGGGGAGCATGAACACTGAAGCTTTCTTT.

V gene TRBV6-5 combines with J gene TRBJ2-2; either TRBD1 or TRBD2 may fit D (5 bases each). CDR1 is MNHEY and CDR2 is SVGAGI in the germline V gene. CDR3 length: 14 amino acids. The V end lost 2 bases, the J end lost 4 bases, and 8 bases lay between the germline ends. The CDR3: CASSYLGATGELFF. The CDR3 DNA sequence: TGTGCCAGCAGTTACCTCGGGGCCACCGGGGAGCTGTTTTTT.

On this clonotype itself: One end of the junction fails to match germline, which may point to a read error. This chain connects TRBV5-6 to TRBJ2-1, with D unresolved. There are 13 residues in the CDR3. The germline V gene encodes CDR1 SGHDT and CDR2 YYEEEE. CDR3 sequence: CASSLGNLDDKLF. CDR3 DNA sequence: TGTGCCAGCAGCTTGGGGAACTTGGACGATAAGCTCTTC.

This clonotype has a handful of counts. CDR3 bases: TGTGCCACCAGCAGATTCCAAGCGGGGGTGGTTTTCGGGGAGACCCAGTACTTC. This translates into CATSRFQAGVVFGETQYF. The chain uses TRBV15 and TRBJ2-5; 8 bases fit TRBD2. V lost 2 bases and J lost 5; bases outside the gene matches: 16. Germline V gene lookup returns CDR1 LNHNV and CDR2 YYDKDF (reference sequence). The CDR3 length is 18 residues.

By its share, this clonotype is medium-sized. The chain joins TRBV12-3 or TRBV12-4 to TRBJ2-1, with TRBD2 identical over 14 bases. There are 15 residues in the CDR3. V lost 6 bases to trimming and J lost 9 bases; unmatched junction nucleotides: 7. Here the CDR3 DNA reads TGTGCCAGCAGCATGGGACTAGCGGGGGAGCGTGAGCAGTTCTTC. It translates to CASSMGLAGEREQFF.

V is TRBV25-1 and J is TRBJ2-7, with TRBD1 as a possible D gene (6 bases). The V gene lost 2 bases and the J gene lost 4 bases, with 18 bases spanning the gap. The CDR3 sequence is 16 residues long. Per germline, CDR1 MGHDK and CDR2 SYGVNS. The CDR3 DNA sequence: TGTGCCAGCAGTGAAAGGTACCGGGACACAGAGTACGAGCAGTACTTC. As protein: CASSERYRDTEYEQYF.

CDR3 sequence reads: CASSPGQLPYEQYV. CDR3 coding DNA: TGTGCCAGCTCACCGGGACAGCTCCCCTACGAGCAGTACGTC. The chain combines TRBV18 with TRBJ2-7; 7 positions match TRBD1. CDR3 size: 14 residues. The germline V gene has CDR1 KGHSH and CDR2 LQKENI. The J segment lost 2 bases and the V segment lost 3 bases, leaving 4 bases of the junction unmatched.